Listed below are T cell receptor beta chains from one sample, sequenced in a study of blood T cell repertoires in COVID-19. The method was immunoSEQ multiplex PCR; TCRdb's version includes in-frame clones alone and lacks a portion of them. The sample yields tens of thousands of clones, around 80% seen once. Sequences were obtained from peripheral blood. These receptors originate from a human donor in a cohort sampled during active COVID-19. Both conserved end residues are part of each CDR3. Each record gives: V gene, J gene, D gene, clone size, CDR3 DNA, CDR3 protein. D genes are given only for firm matches. The size of a clone is reported for some rows only, either as once, few or many, or as a class for expanded clones.

v_call: TRBV28; j_call: TRBJ1-4; d_call: TRBD1; clone_size: -; cdr3_nt: TGTGCCAGCAGGGCCGGACAGGATTTTGAAAAACTGTTTTTT; cdr3_aa: CASRAGQDFEKLFF
v_call: TRBV9; j_call: TRBJ1-2; d_call: -; clone_size: -; cdr3_nt: TGTGCCAGCAGCGTATCCCAGGAGGGTGGCTACACCTTC; cdr3_aa: CASSVSQEGGYTF
v_call: TRBV5-4; j_call: TRBJ1-3; d_call: TRBD1; clone_size: -; cdr3_nt: TGTGCCAGCAGCGAGAGGGGGCCCGGAAACACCATATATTTT; cdr3_aa: CASSERGPGNTIYF
v_call: TRBV5-1; j_call: TRBJ2-1; d_call: -; clone_size: few; cdr3_nt: TGCGCCAGCAGCTTAGGACAGAGCAATGAGCAGTTCTTC; cdr3_aa: CASSLGQSNEQFF
v_call: TRBV14; j_call: TRBJ2-5; d_call: -; clone_size: -; cdr3_nt: TGTGCCAGCAGCCAATTCCTCCAAGAGACCCAGTACTTC; cdr3_aa: CASSQFLQETQYF
v_call: TRBV7-2; j_call: TRBJ1-1; d_call: -; clone_size: few; cdr3_nt: TGTGCCAGCAGCTTACCCCACAGGGAGAACACTGAAGCTTTCTTT; cdr3_aa: CASSLPHRENTEAFF
v_call: TRBV3-1/TRBV3-2; j_call: TRBJ1-4; d_call: -; clone_size: few; cdr3_nt: TGTGCCAGCAGCCCGACAGCTTATAATGAAAAACTGTTTTTT; cdr3_aa: CASSPTAYNEKLFF
v_call: TRBV6-6; j_call: TRBJ1-3; d_call: TRBD1; clone_size: -; cdr3_nt: TGTGCCAGCAGTTCGGGACAGGGCAGCTCTGGAAACACCATATATTTT; cdr3_aa: CASSSGQGSSGNTIYF
v_call: TRBV29-1; j_call: TRBJ2-2; d_call: TRBD1; clone_size: -; cdr3_nt: TGCAGCGTCGACAGGGGGCAAACCGGGGAGCTGTTTTTT; cdr3_aa: CSVDRGQTGELFF
v_call: TRBV19; j_call: TRBJ2-7; d_call: TRBD2; clone_size: -; cdr3_nt: TGTGCCAGTAGTATAAATCCTAGCGGGGAGTACGAGCAGTACTTC; cdr3_aa: CASSINPSGEYEQYF
v_call: TRBV28; j_call: TRBJ1-5; d_call: TRBD1; clone_size: -; cdr3_nt: TGTGCCAGCAGGCCCGGGACAGACAATCAGCCCCAGCATTTT; cdr3_aa: CASRPGTDNQPQHF
v_call: TRBV30; j_call: TRBJ1-4; d_call: -; clone_size: -; cdr3_nt: TGTGCTTGGGGGGGGCTCCCTAATGAAAAACTGTTTTTT; cdr3_aa: CAWGGLPNEKLFF
v_call: TRBV6-5; j_call: TRBJ2-2; d_call: TRBD1; clone_size: -; cdr3_nt: TGTGCCAGCAGGGGGACAGGAGGCAGGACCGGGGAGCTGTTTTTT; cdr3_aa: CASRGTGGRTGELFF
v_call: TRBV5-1; j_call: TRBJ1-2; d_call: -; clone_size: once; cdr3_nt: TGCGCCAGCAGCTTGGTTACATGGGGCGCGGACTATGGCTACACCTTC; cdr3_aa: CASSLVTWGADYGYTF
v_call: TRBV28; j_call: TRBJ1-4; d_call: -; clone_size: -; cdr3_nt: TGTGCCAGCAAAAAACAGGGTGGGAAAAAACTGTTTTTT; cdr3_aa: CASKKQGGKKLFF
v_call: TRBV6-6; j_call: TRBJ2-2; d_call: TRBD1; clone_size: once; cdr3_nt: TGTGCCAGCAAGGGGGCGCGGACCGGGGAGCTGTTTTTT; cdr3_aa: CASKGARTGELFF
v_call: TRBV27; j_call: TRBJ2-7; d_call: -; clone_size: -; cdr3_nt: TGTGCCAGCAGTCCCCGGGACTCATCCTACGAGCAGTACTTC; cdr3_aa: CASSPRDSSYEQYF
v_call: TRBV6-5; j_call: TRBJ2-3; d_call: TRBD2; clone_size: -; cdr3_nt: TGTGCCAGCAGTTACGGAGCGGGGTACACAGATACGCAGTATTTT; cdr3_aa: CASSYGAGYTDTQYF
v_call: TRBV10-2; j_call: TRBJ1-1; d_call: TRBD1; clone_size: few; cdr3_nt: TGCGCCAGCAGTGACAGGGGACAGAGTGAAGCTTTCTTT; cdr3_aa: CASSDRGQSEAFF
v_call: TRBV7-2; j_call: TRBJ2-1; d_call: TRBD2; clone_size: -; cdr3_nt: TGTGCGGTGGGCGGGGGGGATGGAAATGAGCAGTTCTTC; cdr3_aa: CAVGGGDGNEQFF
v_call: TRBV13; j_call: TRBJ1-3; d_call: -; clone_size: -; cdr3_nt: TGTGCCAGCAGCAAATACTCTGGAAACACCATATATTTT; cdr3_aa: CASSKYSGNTIYF
v_call: TRBV18; j_call: TRBJ1-6; d_call: TRBD1; clone_size: medium-sized; cdr3_nt: TGTGCCAGCTCATTTACAGGGGATCCTAATTCACCCCTCCACTTT; cdr3_aa: CASSFTGDPNSPLHF
v_call: TRBV5-1; j_call: TRBJ1-4; d_call: -; clone_size: -; cdr3_nt: TGCGCCAGCAGCTTGGGTCTTCTTGAAAAACTGTTTTTT; cdr3_aa: CASSLGLLEKLFF
v_call: TRBV2; j_call: TRBJ2-1; d_call: TRBD2; clone_size: -; cdr3_nt: TGTGCCAGCAAAACTAGCGGGGGCCTCTACAATGAGCAGTTCTTC; cdr3_aa: CASKTSGGLYNEQFF
v_call: TRBV2; j_call: TRBJ2-2; d_call: -; clone_size: -; cdr3_nt: TGTGCCAGCAGTACCCCAAATGCGGTCGGGGAGCTGTTTTTT; cdr3_aa: CASSTPNAVGELFF
v_call: TRBV18; j_call: TRBJ2-2; d_call: -; clone_size: -; cdr3_nt: TGTGCCAGCTCACCAAAACAGGGAAACACCGGGGAGCTGTTTTTT; cdr3_aa: CASSPKQGNTGELFF
v_call: TRBV7-2; j_call: TRBJ1-2; d_call: -; clone_size: -; cdr3_nt: TGTGCCAGCAGCTTAGTGAGGATGCAGGGCTACACCTTC; cdr3_aa: CASSLVRMQGYTF
v_call: TRBV3-1/TRBV3-2; j_call: TRBJ1-1; d_call: -; clone_size: -; cdr3_nt: TGTGCCAGCAGCCAACCGGGACTCAGGATCGCTGAAGCTTTCTTT; cdr3_aa: CASSQPGLRIAEAFF
v_call: TRBV5-4; j_call: TRBJ2-7; d_call: TRBD2; clone_size: few; cdr3_nt: TGTGCCAGCAGCTCTAGCGGGGGGGGCTACGAGCAGTACTTC; cdr3_aa: CASSSSGGGYEQYF
v_call: TRBV6-6; j_call: TRBJ1-3; d_call: -; clone_size: -; cdr3_nt: TGTGCCAGCAGCCCTCGGGGGAGGGTGGGTGGAAACACCATATATTTT; cdr3_aa: CASSPRGRVGGNTIYF
v_call: TRBV5-1; j_call: TRBJ1-2; d_call: TRBD1; clone_size: -; cdr3_nt: TGCGCCAGCAGCTTGTTCCCCACAGGGGGCTATGGCTACACCTTC; cdr3_aa: CASSLFPTGGYGYTF
v_call: TRBV28; j_call: TRBJ2-1; d_call: -; clone_size: -; cdr3_nt: TGTGCCAGCGATCGGGGGAGGACATACAATGAGCAGTTCTTC; cdr3_aa: CASDRGRTYNEQFF
v_call: TRBV30; j_call: TRBJ2-7; d_call: TRBD1; clone_size: -; cdr3_nt: TGTGCCTGGAGTGGTGCCGGGACAGGGTCCATCGGCTTC; cdr3_aa: CAWSGAGTGSIGF
v_call: TRBV5-1; j_call: TRBJ2-1; d_call: TRBD1; clone_size: -; cdr3_nt: TGCGCCAGCAGCTTGACAGGGGATGGATCCTACAATGAGCAGTTCTTC; cdr3_aa: CASSLTGDGSYNEQFF
v_call: TRBV5-1; j_call: TRBJ2-1; d_call: -; clone_size: medium-sized; cdr3_nt: TGCGCCAGCAGCTTGGCCAGGGGTTCCTACAATGAGCAGTTCTTC; cdr3_aa: CASSLARGSYNEQFF
v_call: TRBV7-9; j_call: TRBJ1-4; d_call: -; clone_size: -; cdr3_nt: TGTGCCAGCAGCTTGTTCGAGGAAAAACTGTTTTTT; cdr3_aa: CASSLFEEKLFF
v_call: TRBV5-1; j_call: TRBJ2-7; d_call: -; clone_size: few; cdr3_nt: TGCGCCAGCAGTTCCGGACAGTACTACGAGCAGTACTTC; cdr3_aa: CASSSGQYYEQYF
v_call: TRBV5-4; j_call: TRBJ2-1; d_call: -; clone_size: few; cdr3_nt: TGTGCCAGCAGCTTGGGATCGAGATACAATGAGCAGTTCTTC; cdr3_aa: CASSLGSRYNEQFF
v_call: TRBV6-5; j_call: TRBJ2-1; d_call: TRBD1; clone_size: -; cdr3_nt: TGTGCCAGCACCCTCCGGGGGACAGGGTATAATGAGCAGTTCTTC; cdr3_aa: CASTLRGTGYNEQFF
v_call: TRBV7-7; j_call: TRBJ1-1; d_call: -; clone_size: -; cdr3_nt: TGTGCTAGCAGCTTTGCCGGGACAATGAACACTGAAGCTTTCTTT; cdr3_aa: CASSFAGTMNTEAFF
v_call: TRBV28; j_call: TRBJ2-3; d_call: -; clone_size: -; cdr3_nt: TGTGCCAGCAGTTTATCCGGGGAGGGCACAGATACGCAGTATTTT; cdr3_aa: CASSLSGEGTDTQYF
v_call: TRBV30; j_call: TRBJ2-1; d_call: TRBD2; clone_size: once; cdr3_nt: TGTGCCTGGGGGCTCACACTAGGCGGGGGGTACAATGAGCAGTTCTTC; cdr3_aa: CAWGLTLGGGYNEQFF
v_call: TRBV4-2; j_call: TRBJ1-2; d_call: -; clone_size: -; cdr3_nt: TGTGCCAGCAGCCAAGAGAGCGGCTACACCTTC; cdr3_aa: CASSQESGYTF
v_call: TRBV15; j_call: TRBJ2-2; d_call: -; clone_size: -; cdr3_nt: TGTGCCACCAGCAGTGTGATAGCGAAGACCGGGGAGCTGTTTTTT; cdr3_aa: CATSSVIAKTGELFF
v_call: TRBV7-9; j_call: TRBJ2-7; d_call: -; clone_size: -; cdr3_nt: TGTGCCAGCAGCCGAGGTGGTTTCGCCGAGCAGTACTTC; cdr3_aa: CASSRGGFAEQYF
v_call: TRBV29-1; j_call: TRBJ1-2; d_call: -; clone_size: -; cdr3_nt: TGCAGCGTTGGGGGGGGGTCACGGGGCTACACCTTC; cdr3_aa: CSVGGGSRGYTF
v_call: TRBV18; j_call: TRBJ2-7; d_call: -; clone_size: -; cdr3_nt: TGTGCCAGCTCACTTAGGACAGACTACGAGCAGTACTTC; cdr3_aa: CASSLRTDYEQYF
v_call: TRBV27; j_call: TRBJ2-3; d_call: -; clone_size: -; cdr3_nt: TGTGCCAGCAGTTTATTCGGTCGTTCAGTGGGCAGGCAAACAGATACGCAGTATTTT; cdr3_aa: CASSLFGRSVGRQTDTQYF
v_call: TRBV6-5; j_call: TRBJ2-7; d_call: -; clone_size: -; cdr3_nt: TGTGCCAGCAGCCGGGACTCTACTGGTGAGCAGTACTTC; cdr3_aa: CASSRDSTGEQYF
v_call: TRBV4-1; j_call: TRBJ2-7; d_call: -; clone_size: few; cdr3_nt: TGCGCCAGCAGCCAAGATCGAGGGGGTACCTACGAGCAGTACTTC; cdr3_aa: CASSQDRGGTYEQYF
v_call: TRBV18; j_call: TRBJ1-1; d_call: TRBD1; clone_size: -; cdr3_nt: TGTGCCAGCTCACCAAACAGGGGGAACACTGAAGCTTTCTTT; cdr3_aa: CASSPNRGNTEAFF
v_call: TRBV11-2; j_call: TRBJ2-7; d_call: -; clone_size: -; cdr3_nt: TGTGCCAGCAGCCCAACAGGGATCAAGCAGTACTTC; cdr3_aa: CASSPTGIKQYF
v_call: TRBV6-5; j_call: TRBJ2-7; d_call: TRBD1; clone_size: -; cdr3_nt: TGTGCCACGGGGGACAGGGCACAACGAGGGCAGTACTTC; cdr3_aa: CATGDRAQRGQYF
v_call: TRBV2; j_call: TRBJ2-3; d_call: TRBD2; clone_size: -; cdr3_nt: TGTGCCAGCAGACTAGCGCTTAGCACAGATACGCAGTATTTT; cdr3_aa: CASRLALSTDTQYF
v_call: TRBV2; j_call: TRBJ2-7; d_call: -; clone_size: -; cdr3_nt: TGTGCCAGCAGTAGAGTGCTGGAGTCCGGGAGCGAGCAGTACTTC; cdr3_aa: CASSRVLESGSEQYF
v_call: TRBV28; j_call: TRBJ2-7; d_call: TRBD2; clone_size: -; cdr3_nt: TGTGCCAGCAGGACGGGGGGGCAATACGAGCAGTACTTC; cdr3_aa: CASRTGGQYEQYF
v_call: TRBV5-1; j_call: TRBJ1-3; d_call: -; clone_size: once; cdr3_nt: TGCGCCAGCAGCCCCGAGGGGGTCCTCGGAAACACCATATATTTT; cdr3_aa: CASSPEGVLGNTIYF